This T cell receptor (beta chain) was documented in a study of T cells in Graves' hyperthyroidism and ophthalmopathy. Per the germline V gene, CDR1 is KGHSH and CDR2 is LQKENI. Trimming shortened V by 3 bases and J by 4 bases, and 13 bases separated the two germline ends. The CDR3 contains 15 residues. Amplification targeted TCR beta CDR3 regions from RNA transcripts. RT-PCR in the first round (using the HTBI primer set) targeted the TCR CDR3. TCRdb analysed the multiplex PCR reads with MiXCR anew, one entry per CDR3 protein. The sample includes more than 300,000 distinct CDR3 sequences, about 15% of them seen just once. This clonotype was observed at least ten times. Thyroid ultrasound, orbital computed tomography, clinical symptoms, and serum thyroxine and TRAb underpinned diagnoses.

The chain carries TRBV18 and TRBJ1-5, with D tentatively TRBD1 (5 bases). The sample was blood. The clonotype comes from a woman aged 30 to 39 with Graves' ophthalmopathy. CDR3 region: CASSPEAGTNQPQHF. The CDR3 region has the DNA TGTGCCAGCTCACCGGAGGCAGGGACTAATCAGCCCCAGCATTTT.